Presented here are 21 T cell receptor beta chains from one specimen sequenced in a study of CD8 T cells in Susac syndrome. Reverse transcription of roughly 0.5 to 1 ug RNA was carried out with random hexamers. TCRdb processed the immunoSEQ multiplex PCR reads anew with MiXCR; each CDR3 protein has one entry. Among some 140,000 distinct CDR3 sequences, more than 85% were seen once, and the ten largest hold approximately 0.18%. The source material was CD8+ T cells from PBMCs. All receptors come from a human donor with Susac syndrome.

J is TRBJ2-7 and V is TRBV5-1; 7 nucleotides agree with TRBD2. V shed 4 bases, J shed 0 bases, and the junction held 10 bases outside the gene matches. The CDR3 runs 16 residues. Germline V gene data show CDR1 as SGHRS and CDR2 as YFSETQ. The chain's CDR3 is CASSAETTSFSYEQYF. Written as DNA, the CDR3 is TGCGCCAGCAGCGCCGAAACGACTAGCTTCTCCTACGAGCAGTACTTC. Combining the CDR3 with reference TRBV5-1 and TRBJ2-7 gives the whole variable domain KAGVTQTPRYLIKTRGQQVTLSCSPISGHRSVSWYQQTPGQGLQFLFEYFSETQRNKGNFPGRFSGRQFSNSRSEMNVSTLELGDSALYLCASSAETTSFSYEQYFGPGTRLTVT.

This chain uses TRBV6-2 or TRBV6-3 with TRBJ2-1; D gene ambiguous. CDR3 length equals 12 residues. CDR1 and CDR2 from the germline V gene are MNHEY and SVGEGT. V was trimmed by 5 bases and J by 6 bases, leaving 8 bases between them. In DNA form, the CDR3 reads TGTGCCAGCAGTCCTCGAATCAATGAGCAGTTCTTC. It encodes CASSPRINEQFF.

The chain combines TRBV6-5 with TRBJ2-7; 9 positions agree with TRBD1. Germline V gene lookup returns CDR1 MNHEY and CDR2 SVGAGI. This CDR3 contains 13 residues. The V gene end was trimmed by 4 bases and the J gene end by 5 bases; junction bases not matched to a gene: 3. The CDR3 spells CASSSGQGNEQYF. The CDR3 nucleotides read TGTGCCAGCAGTTCCGGACAGGGGAACGAGCAGTACTTC.

This chain links TRBV27 with TRBJ2-7; 8 nucleotides match TRBD2. The CDR3 runs 14 residues. The trim removed 2 bases at V and 6 bases at J, leaving 6 bases unmatched. Germline CDR1 reads MNHEY; CDR2 reads SMNVEV (reference sequence). This chain's CDR3 is CASSLGGLAPEQYF. The CDR3 nucleotides are TGTGCCAGCAGTTTAGGAGGACTAGCCCCCGAGCAGTACTTC.

The chain has TRBV2 and TRBJ1-1; D not resolved. The length of the CDR3 is 13 residues. Per the germline V gene, CDR1 is SNHLY and CDR2 is FYNNEI. V was trimmed by 5 bases and J by 0 bases, leaving 7 bases between them. The CDR3 region is CASSTVMNTEAFF. The CDR3, as DNA: TGTGCCAGCAGTACAGTAATGAACACTGAAGCTTTCTTT.

The DNA of the CDR3 is TGCAGTGCTAGGTCGGACACTGAAGCTTTCTTT. Translated: CSARSDTEAFF. The chain carries TRBV20-1 and TRBJ1-1; no reliable D call. CDR1 DFQATT and CDR2 SNEGSKA come from the germline V gene (reference sequence). The ends were cut back, 3 bases at V and 3 bases at J, with 5 bases in the middle. The CDR3 loop spans 11 amino acids.

V is TRBV7-9 and J is TRBJ1-4, with D hard to call. Germline V gene sequence: CDR1 SEHNR, CDR2 FQNEAQ (reference sequence). Between the trimmed V and J ends, which lost 0 bases and 0 bases, there was a span of 11 bases. The CDR3 has 17 amino acids. The CDR3 nucleotides read TGTGCCAGCAGCTTAGCGCCGGACGGGGCAACTAATGAAAAACTGTTTTTT. This gives the protein CASSLAPDGATNEKLFF.

This chain joins TRBV20-1 and TRBJ2-3; tentatively, D is TRBD1 (6 bases). The CDR3 contains 16 residues. V was pared by 3 bases and J by 5 bases, with 21 bases between. Germline loops: CDR1 DFQATT, CDR2 SNEGSKA (reference sequence). The CDR3 nucleotides are TGCAGTGCTAGGGCATTCCGAGCGGACAGCGGAGATACGCAGTATTTT. Its protein is CSARAFRADSGDTQYF.

The CDR3 is CASRGQGLDEQFF. The CDR3 coding sequence is TGTGCCAGCAGGGGACAGGGGTTGGATGAGCAGTTCTTC. This chain connects TRBV27 to TRBJ2-1; the match to TRBD1 covers 10 bases. The CDR3 is made up of 13 amino acids. From germline, CDR1 is MNHEY and CDR2 SMNVEV (reference sequence). V dropped 6 bases and J dropped 8; count of bases not matched to a gene: 4.

The chain combines TRBV9 with TRBJ2-7; D is ambiguous. This CDR3 has 13 residues. Germline V gene data show CDR1 as SGDLS and CDR2 as YYNGEE. Deletions cut 0 bases from V and 2 bases from J, with 6 bases between. CDR3 in amino acids: CASSVGTTYEQYF. DNA of the CDR3: TGTGCCAGCAGCGTAGGGACCACCTACGAGCAGTACTTC.

The rearrangement links TRBV12-5 to TRBJ2-5; 11 bases are a match to TRBD2. CDR3 size: 17 residues. Germline lookup yields CDR1 LGHNT and CDR2 FRNRAP. V dropped 4 bases and J dropped 0; count of bases not matched to a gene: 7. The CDR3, as DNA: TGTGCTAGTGGTTCAGCCCCGGGACTAGCGGACCAAGAGACCCAGTACTTC. Translation: CASGSAPGLADQETQYF.

V is TRBV10-3 and J is TRBJ2-5, with TRBD2 matching over 9 bases. Trimming cost V 6 bases and J 2 bases; bases outside gene matches: 10. The germline V gene encodes CDR1 ENHRY and CDR2 SYGVKD. The CDR3 consists of 16 residues. The CDR3 here is CAISAAGTSWQETQYF. The CDR3 DNA reads as TGTGCCATCAGCGCGGCCGGGACTAGCTGGCAAGAGACCCAGTACTTC.

This clonotype has just one count. The V call is TRBV4-1, the J call TRBJ2-1; TRBD1 or TRBD2 may be the D gene (5 bases each). CDR3 size: 15 residues. V lost 0 bases and J lost 1, with 7 bases in between. Germline V gene lookup returns CDR1 MGHRA and CDR2 YSYEKL. CDR3 loop: CASSQDWGSYNEQFF. CDR3 bases: TGCGCCAGCAGCCAAGACTGGGGGTCCTACAATGAGCAGTTCTTC.

The rearrangement links TRBV15 to TRBJ1-2; D not resolved. This CDR3 has 18 amino acids. The ends were cut back, 2 bases at V and 2 bases at J, with 21 bases in the middle. Germline values: CDR1 LNHNV, CDR2 YYDKDF (reference sequence). The DNA for the CDR3 is TGTGCCACCAGCAGATGGGTCAGGAGGATGGGGAGGAACTATGGCTACACCTTC. Its translation: CATSRWVRRMGRNYGYTF.

The chain employs TRBV7-3 and TRBJ1-2; D is perhaps TRBD1 (5 bases). The length of the CDR3 is 13 residues. V lost 5 bases and J lost 3, with 10 bases in between. Germline-derived CDR1 and CDR2 are SGHTA and FQGTGA. The CDR3 coding sequence is TGTGCCAGCAGCGGAACAGGTCACTATGGCTACACCTTC. Amino acids: CASSGTGHYGYTF.

The CDR3 region is CASSLEAGGPRETQYF. The CDR3 nucleotides read TGTGCCAGCAGCTTGGAAGCGGGAGGGCCAAGAGAGACCCAGTACTTC. V and J are TRBV5-4 and TRBJ2-5; 10 positions agree with TRBD2. Germline V gives CDR1 SGHNT, CDR2 YYREEE (reference sequence). Unmatched junction bases numbered 6, after V lost 0 bases and J lost 4 bases. The CDR3 covers 16 residues.

The J gene is TRBJ2-1, the V gene TRBV9; 11 bases match TRBD1. Trimming cost V 3 bases and J 8 bases; bases outside gene matches: 7. Germline lookup yields CDR1 SGDLS and CDR2 YYNGEE. The CDR3 spans 15 residues. The CDR3 protein is CASSGRDRGRDEQFF. CDR3 sequence (DNA): TGTGCCAGCAGCGGCCGGGACAGGGGGAGGGATGAGCAGTTCTTC.

This sequence joins TRBV13 and TRBJ2-7; D unclear. Trimming removed 4 bases from V and 2 bases from J, with 9 bases in between. CDR3 length equals 13 residues. Germline V gene data show CDR1 as PRHDT and CDR2 as FYEKMQ (reference sequence). CDR3 in DNA: TGTGCCAGCAGCTCCCGGAGCACCTACGAGCAGTACTTC. Its translation: CASSSRSTYEQYF.

The gene calls are TRBV11-3 and TRBJ2-3; D may be TRBD1 (5 bases). There are 15 residues in the CDR3. Germline V gives CDR1 SGHNT, CDR2 YENEEA. The V and J ends lost 5 bases and 0 bases respectively, with 12 bases between them. The DNA of the CDR3 is TGTGCCAGCAGCCCCTGGGCAGGGAGCACAGATACGCAGTATTTT. Translated: CASSPWAGSTDTQYF.

This clonotype was observed once. The J gene is TRBJ1-2, the V gene TRBV14; D call uncertain. In germline, CDR1 is SGHDN, CDR2 FVKESK. Trimming took off 4 bases at V and 1 base at J, with 13 bases between the two ends. The CDR3 sequence is 15 residues long. The CDR3 protein is CASSLGGDFNYGYTF. In nucleotides, the CDR3 is TGTGCCAGCAGCCTCGGTGGTGACTTTAACTATGGCTACACCTTC.

CDR3 residues: CASSSSSGGAGKHNEQFF. The CDR3 coding sequence is TGTGCCAGCAGTTCCAGTTCTGGGGGGGCAGGGAAGCACAATGAGCAGTTCTTC. The chain combines TRBV28 with TRBJ2-1; perhaps TRBD2 as D (7 bases). The CDR3 totals 18 residues. The germline CDR1 and CDR2 sequences are MDHEN and SYDVKM. Deletions cut 4 bases from V and 5 bases from J, with 24 bases between.